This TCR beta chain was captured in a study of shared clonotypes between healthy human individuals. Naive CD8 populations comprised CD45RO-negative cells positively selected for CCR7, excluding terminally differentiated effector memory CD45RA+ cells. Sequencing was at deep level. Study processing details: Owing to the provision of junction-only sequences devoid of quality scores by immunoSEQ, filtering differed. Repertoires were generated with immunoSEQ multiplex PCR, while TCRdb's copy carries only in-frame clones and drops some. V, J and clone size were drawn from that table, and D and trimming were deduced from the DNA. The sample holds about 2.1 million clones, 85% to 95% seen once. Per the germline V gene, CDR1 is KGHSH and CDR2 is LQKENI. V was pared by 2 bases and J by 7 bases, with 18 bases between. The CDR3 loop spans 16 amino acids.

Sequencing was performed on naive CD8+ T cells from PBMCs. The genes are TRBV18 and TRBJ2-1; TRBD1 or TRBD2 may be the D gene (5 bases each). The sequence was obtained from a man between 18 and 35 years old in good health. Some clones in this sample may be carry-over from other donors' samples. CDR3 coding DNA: TGTGCCAGCTCACCAGTCCGGGGCGCCCCGAGTAATGAGCAGTTCTTC. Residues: CASSPVRGAPSNEQFF.